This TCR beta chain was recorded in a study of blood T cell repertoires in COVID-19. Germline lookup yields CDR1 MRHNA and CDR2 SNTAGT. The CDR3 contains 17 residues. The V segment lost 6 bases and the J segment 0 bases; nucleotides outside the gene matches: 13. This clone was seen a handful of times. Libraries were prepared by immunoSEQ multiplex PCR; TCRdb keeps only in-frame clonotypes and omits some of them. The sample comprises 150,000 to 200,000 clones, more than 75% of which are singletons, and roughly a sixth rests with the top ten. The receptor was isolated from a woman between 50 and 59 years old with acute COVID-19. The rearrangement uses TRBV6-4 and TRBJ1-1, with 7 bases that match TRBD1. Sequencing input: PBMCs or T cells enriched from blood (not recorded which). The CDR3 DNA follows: TGTGCCAGCAGCCGGGACAGCCTTAGCCGACTGAACACTGAAGCTTTCTTT. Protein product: CASSRDSLSRLNTEAFF.